The 22 T cell receptor beta chains presented below share a single source sample, sequenced in a study of monozygotic twins with inflammatory bowel disease. TCRdb reprocessed the 5' RACE reads, with one entry per CDR3 protein and no DNA. The sample table includes about 170,000 distinct CDR3 sequences. The sample consisted of blood. These receptors all stem from a human donor with ulcerative colitis or Crohn's disease, or a healthy co-twin of an affected twin (not recorded which).

The V call is TRBV6-6, the J call TRBJ1-5; TCRdb picks TRBD1, but there is no DNA to check that call. The CDR3 contains 14 residues. Germline CDR1 MNHNY, CDR2 SVGAGI (reference sequence). CDR3 residues: CASSGQGFNQPQHF.

The chain couples TRBV12-5 to TRBJ2-3. Germline V gives CDR1 LGHNT, CDR2 FRNRAP. This CDR3 has 16 amino acids. The CDR3 is CASGLITLHETDTQYF.

This chain links TRBV20-1 with TRBJ2-1; the TCRdb D gene call, TRBD2, has no DNA to confirm it. CDR1 DFQATT and CDR2 SNEGSKA come from the germline V gene (reference sequence). CDR3 length: 16 amino acids. This CDR3 reads CSARDLRWEGTHEQFF.

The chain links TRBV7-2 to TRBJ2-7; TCRdb names TRBD1, which stays unverified in the absence of DNA. The CDR3 contains 14 residues. Germline V gene sequence: CDR1 SGHTA, CDR2 FQGNSA. The CDR3 spells CASSRGDSFYEQYF.

This CDR3 reads CASSYRQAYEQYF. J is TRBJ2-7 and V is TRBV27. Per germline, CDR1 MNHEY and CDR2 SMNVEV (reference sequence). CDR3 size: 13 residues.

The chain uses TRBV5-1 and TRBJ2-5; with no DNA, the TCRdb D assignment of TRBD1 cannot be verified. Germline V gene sequence: CDR1 SGHRS, CDR2 YFSETQ. The CDR3 extends over 15 amino acids. The CDR3 spells CASSPPGQGEETQYF.

Here the CDR3 reads CASSLVGLASRETQYF. V gene TRBV5-1 combines with J gene TRBJ2-5; TCRdb lists TRBD2, though no DNA is available to test this call. Germline V CDR1 and CDR2: SGHRS, YFSETQ. This CDR3 is 16 amino acids long.

The chain combines TRBV21-1 with TRBJ2-5; TCRdb lists TRBD1, though no DNA is available to test this call. TRBV21-1 is assigned pseudogene status. The CDR3 loop spans 15 amino acids. The CDR3 loop is CASSKENVDRETQYF.

This CDR3 is CASSFPTGVSYGYTF. This chain joins TRBV12-3 or TRBV12-4 and TRBJ1-2; absent DNA, TCRdb's TRBD1 call cannot be checked. The CDR3 length is 15 residues.

The chain recombines TRBV6-1 with TRBJ2-5. Looked up from germline, CDR1 is MNHNS and CDR2 is SASEGT. CDR3 length: 12 residues. The CDR3 is CASSENGETQYF.

V usage is TRBV6-2 or TRBV6-3 and J usage is TRBJ2-7; the D call from TCRdb, TRBD2, cannot be confirmed without DNA. CDR1 MNHEY and CDR2 SVGEGT come from the germline V gene. The CDR3 has 18 residues. The CDR3 loop reads CASNNGLAGSGLSYEQYF.

The rearrangement joins TRBV10-3 to TRBJ2-3; TCRdb's D call, TRBD1, is unchecked because there is no DNA. CDR1 ENHRY and CDR2 SYGVKD come from the germline V gene. This CDR3 spans 17 amino acids. CDR3 sequence: CAISETGRPQGTDTQYF.

This rearrangement joins TRBV3-1 to TRBJ2-7; TCRdb's D call of TRBD1 is untestable without DNA. The CDR3 is 16 amino acids. The V gene's germline CDR1 is LGHDT and CDR2 YNNKEL (reference sequence). CDR3 sequence: CASSTQHRDRPYEQYF.

This chain links TRBV5-8 with TRBJ1-3; TCRdb outputs TRBD1, but without DNA this stays unchecked. This CDR3 is built from 15 residues. CDR1 and CDR2 (germline): SGHTS, YDEGEE. CDR3 amino acids: CASRTKGAAGNTIYF. Complete variable domain (other parts from reference TRBV5-8 and TRBJ1-3): EAGVTQSPTHLIKTRGQQATLRCSPISGHTSVYWYQQALGLGLQFLLWYDEGEERNRGNFPPRFSGRQFPNYSSELNVNALELEDSALYLCASRTKGAAGNTIYFGEGSWLTVV.

The V gene is TRBV20-1, the J gene TRBJ1-1; TCRdb picks TRBD1, but there is no DNA to check that call. Germline CDR1 and CDR2: DFQATT and SNEGSKA (reference sequence). The CDR3 is made up of 14 amino acids. CDR3 protein: CSAYGDRENTEAFF.

The rearrangement uses TRBV5-1 and TRBJ2-6; TCRdb proposes TRBD1, but this gene call is untestable without DNA. The CDR3 runs to 17 residues. Germline V CDR1 and CDR2: SGHRS, YFSETQ. This chain's CDR3 is CASSLVAGPSGANVLTF.

The genes are TRBV7-2 and TRBJ2-2. CDR1 and CDR2 (germline): SGHTA, FQGNSA. This CDR3 is 14 amino acids long. The CDR3 region is CASSYRVDTGELFF.

The chain has TRBV7-3 and TRBJ2-7; TCRdb's D call of TRBD2 is untestable without DNA. The CDR3 is made up of 14 amino acids. Germline values: CDR1 SGHTA, CDR2 FQGTGA. The CDR3 loop is CASSSGLAGSEQYF.

The chain is built from TRBV7-9 and TRBJ1-1; TCRdb's D call, TRBD1, is unchecked because there is no DNA. Per the germline V gene, CDR1 is SEHNR and CDR2 is FQNEAQ (reference sequence). The CDR3 totals 11 residues. The CDR3: CASLQETEAFF.

The gene calls are TRBV9 and TRBJ1-5; lacking DNA, the TRBD1 call made by TCRdb goes unchecked. The germline gives CDR1 SGDLS, CDR2 YYNGEE. The length of the CDR3 is 15 residues. The CDR3 loop is CASSRRDRAGQPQHF.

The V gene is TRBV5-1, the J gene TRBJ2-7. Germline-derived CDR1 and CDR2 are SGHRS and YFSETQ. CDR3 length: 16 residues. The CDR3 spells CASSLDFLRQSYEQYF.

The chain is built from TRBV19 and TRBJ2-7; the TCRdb D gene call, TRBD1, has no DNA to confirm it. Germline V gives CDR1 LNHDA, CDR2 SQIVND (reference sequence). This CDR3 has 14 residues. CDR3 region: CASSWGREGYEQYF.